The rows below give T cell receptor beta chains drawn from one sample of a study of blood T cell repertoires in COVID-19. TCRdb's table, derived via immunoSEQ multiplex PCR, lists solely in-frame clones and lacks some. In the table there are around 200,000 clones, 86% of which are singletons. Sequencing was done on a sample of PBMCs or T cells enriched from blood (not recorded which). These receptors all stem from a man between 40 and 49 years old with acute COVID-19. Each CDR3 is given with its conserved first and last residue. A D gene is named only where the DNA matches it firmly. Clone size appears in some rows only: once, few, many, or a class for an expanded clone.

>-|TRBD1|TRBJ2-5|TRBV29-1
CSVEVGGQQETQYF
>-|-|TRBJ2-1|TRBV6-5
CASSYQRWEADEQFF
>-|-|TRBJ2-2|TRBV7-3
CASSYGRTGELFF
>-|-|TRBJ2-7|TRBV7-2
CASSFRQTPYEQYF
>-|TRBD2|TRBJ2-1|TRBV27
CASSPTTGLAGGSYNEQFF
>few|-|TRBJ2-2|TRBV9
CASSAPNLSTGELFF
>many|TRBD1|TRBJ2-7|TRBV10-2
CASGTGRYEQYF
>-|TRBD1|TRBJ2-1|TRBV7-2
CASRLRDREPNEQFF
>-|-|TRBJ1-5|TRBV9
CASSVDGFSNQPQHF
>-|-|TRBJ2-7|TRBV9
CASSVTGAGEQYF
>-|-|TRBJ2-1|TRBV21-1
CASNPGTSGRSSYNEQFF
>-|-|TRBJ2-3|TRBV2
CASSGGDSRDTQYF
>-|TRBD2|TRBJ2-7|TRBV9
CASSVDGGGTYEQYF
>-|TRBD2|TRBJ2-1|TRBV5-4
CASSPPSGRANEQFF
>-|-|TRBJ2-2|TRBV10-3
CAISELRQGVPGELFF
>once|-|TRBJ2-7|TRBV27
CASIIYEQYF
>-|TRBD1|TRBJ2-1|TRBV2
CASRLGQYNEQFF
>once|-|TRBJ1-4|TRBV7-2
CASSPTFRGGAEKLFF
>-|TRBD2|TRBJ2-5|TRBV5-1
CASSLGLAGGQETQYF
>-|TRBD2|TRBJ2-3|TRBV5-4
CASSSAGVTDTQYF
>-|-|TRBJ1-1|TRBV19
CASKGVIGEAFF
>-|TRBD1|TRBJ2-2|TRBV27
CASSYDRAGELFF
>-|-|TRBJ1-1|TRBV19
CASSGGRDTEAFF